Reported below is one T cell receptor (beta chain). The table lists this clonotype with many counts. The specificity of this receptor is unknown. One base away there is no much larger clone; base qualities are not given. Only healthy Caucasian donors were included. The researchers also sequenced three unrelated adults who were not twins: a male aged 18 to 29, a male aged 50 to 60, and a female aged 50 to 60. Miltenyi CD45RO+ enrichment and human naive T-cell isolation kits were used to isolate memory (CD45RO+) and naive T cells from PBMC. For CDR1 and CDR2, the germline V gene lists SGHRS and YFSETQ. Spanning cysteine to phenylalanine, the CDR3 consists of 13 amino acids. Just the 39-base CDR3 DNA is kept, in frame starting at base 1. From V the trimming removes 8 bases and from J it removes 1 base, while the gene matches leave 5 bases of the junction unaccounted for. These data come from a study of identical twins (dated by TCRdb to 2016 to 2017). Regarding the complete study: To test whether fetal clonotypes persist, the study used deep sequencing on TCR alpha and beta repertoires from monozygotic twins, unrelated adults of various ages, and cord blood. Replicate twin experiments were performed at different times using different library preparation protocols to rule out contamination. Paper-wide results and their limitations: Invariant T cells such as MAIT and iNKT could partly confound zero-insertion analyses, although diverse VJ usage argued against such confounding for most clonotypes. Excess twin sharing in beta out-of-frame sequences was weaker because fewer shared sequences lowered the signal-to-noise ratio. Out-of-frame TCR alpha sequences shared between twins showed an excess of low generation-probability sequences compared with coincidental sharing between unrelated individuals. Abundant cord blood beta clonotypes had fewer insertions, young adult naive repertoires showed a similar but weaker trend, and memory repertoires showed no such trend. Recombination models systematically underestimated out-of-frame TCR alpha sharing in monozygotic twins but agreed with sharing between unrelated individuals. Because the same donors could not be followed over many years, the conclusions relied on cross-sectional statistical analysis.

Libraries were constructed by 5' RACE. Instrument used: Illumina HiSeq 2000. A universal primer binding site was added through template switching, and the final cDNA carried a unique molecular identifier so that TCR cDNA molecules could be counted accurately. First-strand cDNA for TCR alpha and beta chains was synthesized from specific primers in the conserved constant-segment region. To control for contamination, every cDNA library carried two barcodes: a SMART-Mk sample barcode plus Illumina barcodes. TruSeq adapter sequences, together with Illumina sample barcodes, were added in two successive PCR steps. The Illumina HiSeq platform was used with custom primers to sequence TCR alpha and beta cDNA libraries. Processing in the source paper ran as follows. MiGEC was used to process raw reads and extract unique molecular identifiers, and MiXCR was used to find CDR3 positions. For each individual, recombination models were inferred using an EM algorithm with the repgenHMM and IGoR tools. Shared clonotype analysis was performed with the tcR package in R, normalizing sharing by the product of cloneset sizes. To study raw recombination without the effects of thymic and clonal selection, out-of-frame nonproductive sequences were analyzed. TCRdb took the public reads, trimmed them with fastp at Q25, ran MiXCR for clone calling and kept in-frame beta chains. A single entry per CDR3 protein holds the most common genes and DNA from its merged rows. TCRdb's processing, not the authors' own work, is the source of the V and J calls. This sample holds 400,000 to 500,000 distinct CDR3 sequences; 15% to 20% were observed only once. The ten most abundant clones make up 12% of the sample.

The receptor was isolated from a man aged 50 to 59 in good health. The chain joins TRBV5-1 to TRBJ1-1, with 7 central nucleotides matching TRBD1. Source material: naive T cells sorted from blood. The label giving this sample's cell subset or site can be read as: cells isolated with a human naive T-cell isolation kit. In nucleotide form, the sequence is TGCGCCAGTACCGGGACAGCGAACACTGAAGCTTTCTTT. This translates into CASTGTANTEAFF.